The 9 T cell receptor beta chains in this list originate from one sample, sequenced in a study of blood T cell repertoires in COVID-19. Profiled with immunoSEQ multiplex PCR; TCRdb holds only in-frame clones, not every one. The top ten hold roughly 6.7% of the sample, which has 120,000 or so clones, roughly 87% seen once. Sequenced input: peripheral blood. All receptors come from an elderly man with active or convalescent COVID-19.

The chain is built from TRBV7-3 and TRBJ2-1; D is uncertain. Germline V CDR1 and CDR2: SGHTA, FQGTGA. The CDR3 is 13 residues long. V was trimmed by 5 bases and J by 13 bases, leaving 18 bases between them. CDR3 nucleotide sequence: TGTGCCAGCAGCCTCCCAGGCACCCGTCATCAGTTCTTC. This sequence encodes CASSLPGTRHQFF.

This chain connects TRBV5-1 to TRBJ2-3; D may be TRBD1 (5 bases). V was trimmed by 0 bases and J by 1 base, leaving 9 bases between them. The length of the CDR3 is 15 residues. Germline CDR1 and CDR2: SGHRS and YFSETQ. The CDR3 sequence: CASSLVGRGTDTQYF. CDR3 DNA sequence: TGCGCCAGCAGCTTGGTTGGCAGGGGCACAGATACGCAGTATTTT.

V is TRBV7-2 and J is TRBJ1-5, with D tentatively TRBD1 (6 bases). V shed 1 base and J shed 9 bases, with 16 bases lying between them. This CDR3 has 15 amino acids. Germline V gene lookup returns CDR1 SGHTA and CDR2 FQGNSA. The CDR3 loop is CASSLEGTQPGPQHF. Here the CDR3 DNA reads TGTGCCAGCAGCTTAGAGGGGACACAACCGGGGCCCCAGCATTTT.

The rearrangement links TRBV7-9 to TRBJ2-3, with a possible D match to TRBD1 (6 bases). Trimming took 3 bases from V and 4 from J, leaving 8 bases between them. CDR1 SEHNR and CDR2 FQNEAQ come from the germline V gene (reference sequence). The CDR3 spans 13 residues. CDR3 sequence (DNA): TGTGCCAGCAGCTTGGCAGGGGCAGATACGCAGTATTTT. It is translated as CASSLAGADTQYF.

V usage is TRBV4-1 and J usage is TRBJ1-2, with 7 bases fitting TRBD1. This CDR3 has 14 residues. Looked up from germline, CDR1 is MGHRA and CDR2 is YSYEKL. V was pared by 2 bases and J by 6 bases, with 6 bases of the junction left unmatched. CDR3 region: CASSQPTGSNGYTF. CDR3 in DNA: TGCGCCAGCAGCCAACCGACAGGGTCCAATGGCTACACCTTC.

The J gene is TRBJ2-5, the V gene TRBV5-1; D gene ambiguous. V was clipped by 0 bases and J by 1 base, with 13 bases between them. Per germline, CDR1 SGHRS and CDR2 YFSETQ. The CDR3 runs to 16 residues. CDR3 nucleotide sequence: TGCGCCAGCAGCTTGGCACCTCAACCGAGCCAAGAGACCCAGTACTTC. Protein product: CASSLAPQPSQETQYF.

This clone was seen a single time. The chain links TRBV6-2 or TRBV6-3 to TRBJ2-4; 9 bases fit TRBD2. The J segment lost 7 bases and the V segment lost 3 bases, leaving 10 bases of the junction unmatched. This CDR3 contains 16 residues. The germline V gene encodes CDR1 MNHEY and CDR2 SVGEGT. The CDR3 region is CASSYPLSGSTNIQYF. CDR3 sequence (DNA): TGTGCCAGCAGTTATCCCCTTAGCGGGAGTACGAACATTCAGTACTTC.

A few counts support this clone. V gene TRBV19 combines with J gene TRBJ2-5; D uncertain. This CDR3 has 14 amino acids. The V end lost 4 bases, the J end lost 0 bases, and 9 bases lay between the germline ends. CDR1 and CDR2 (germline): LNHDA, SQIVND (reference sequence). CDR3 sequence: CASSRAWYQETQYF. In DNA form, the CDR3 reads TGTGCCAGTAGTAGGGCATGGTACCAAGAGACCCAGTACTTC. Using reference TRBV19 and TRBJ2-5 for the parts outside the CDR3, the full variable domain is DGGITQSPKYLFRKEGQNVTLSCEQNLNHDAMYWYRQDPGQGLRLIYYSQIVNDFQKGDIAEGYSVSREKKESFPLTVTSAQKNPTAFYLCASSRAWYQETQYFGPGTRLLVL.

The chain has TRBV7-2 and TRBJ2-1; 10 nucleotides match TRBD2. Germline trimming cut 1 base from V and 5 bases from J; bases unmatched to any gene: 2. The length of the CDR3 is 15 residues. Per germline, CDR1 SGHTA and CDR2 FQGNSA. The chain's CDR3 is CASSLGLAGDNEQFF. In nucleotides, the CDR3 is TGTGCCAGCAGCTTAGGCCTAGCGGGAGACAATGAGCAGTTCTTC.